This T cell receptor (beta chain) was observed in a study of human T cells and chemical hapten exposure. Study details: The sensitizer, 2% DPC, was used on about 2 cm by about 2 cm of upper inner arm skin. General study results and limits: TCRs at a frequency above 1 in 1000 stayed unchanged with DPC sensitization.

The CDR3 consists of 17 residues. Trimming took 4 bases from V and 0 from J, leaving 14 bases between them. Germline CDR1 SGHNT, CDR2 YYREEE (reference sequence). How the authors handled the data: Per-sample TCR counts ranged from about 23,224 to 750,000, median around 96,000. TCRdb reprocessed the RACE reads with MiXCR, giving one entry per CDR3 protein. These V and J calls originate from TCRdb's pipeline instead of the authors' own analysis. The repertoire holds more than 35,000 distinct CDR3 sequences, approximately 12% seen once, with roughly 2.5% in the top ten. Time point in this sample: patch test 3, about 24 weeks after DPC sensitization. The treatment: therapeutic diphenylcyclopropenone sensitization with weekly scalp DPC. Total RNA was isolated from unfractionated whole blood. People who gave samples had alopecia, were 18 to 70 years old, and were suitable for DPC. This clonotype showed up many times. Its antigen is still unknown.

The input for sequencing was whole blood, taken in connection with sensitization to the hapten diphenylcyclopropenone (DPC). The receptor's source is a middle-aged woman with alopecia areata. Some clones in this sample may be carry-over from other donors' samples. V and J are TRBV5-4 and TRBJ1-6, with D perhaps TRBD1 (5 bases). The CDR3 protein is CASSAGLQGSYNSPLHF. The CDR3 nucleotides are TGTGCCAGCAGCGCCGGGTTGCAGGGCTCCTATAATTCACCCCTCCACTTT.